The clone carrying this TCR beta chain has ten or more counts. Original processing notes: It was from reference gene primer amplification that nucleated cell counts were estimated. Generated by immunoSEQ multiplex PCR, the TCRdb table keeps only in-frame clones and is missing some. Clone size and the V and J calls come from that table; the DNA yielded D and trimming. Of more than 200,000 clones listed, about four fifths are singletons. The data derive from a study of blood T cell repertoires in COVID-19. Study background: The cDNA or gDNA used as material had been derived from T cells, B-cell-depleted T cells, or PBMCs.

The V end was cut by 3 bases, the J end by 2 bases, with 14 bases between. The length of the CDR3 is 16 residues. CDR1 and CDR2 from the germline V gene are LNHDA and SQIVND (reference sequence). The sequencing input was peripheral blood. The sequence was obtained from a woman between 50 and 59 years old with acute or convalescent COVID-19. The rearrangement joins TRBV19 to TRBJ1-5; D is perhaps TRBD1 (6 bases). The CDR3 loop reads CASSIRGQGGNQPQHF. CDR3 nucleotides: TGTGCCAGTAGTATCAGGGGTCAGGGTGGCAATCAGCCCCAGCATTTT.